The 27 T cell receptor beta chains listed next were all sequenced from one sample in a study of graft-versus-host responses after intestinal transplantation. The repertoire was sequenced with immunoSEQ multiplex PCR; TCRdb's copy has only in-frame clones and lacks some. Found here are about 90,000 clones, roughly 89% of them singletons; the top ten hold roughly 0.31%. No antigens are known for them. The material was unstimulated CD4+ T cells sorted from spleen or lymph node cells, obtained before intestinal transplant. The receptors here all came from a human donor who received an intestinal transplant.

The CDR3 reads CASSEVYRDSPLHF. CDR3 in DNA: TGTGCCAGCAGTGAAGTGTACAGGGACTCACCCCTCCACTTT. This sequence joins TRBV6-1 and TRBJ1-6; D might be TRBD1 (6 bases). Per germline, CDR1 MNHNS and CDR2 SASEGT. Trimming took off 1 base at V and 10 bases at J, with 11 bases between the two ends. This CDR3 is built from 14 residues.

The chain has TRBV2 and TRBJ1-5; D is unresolved. This CDR3 is built from 14 residues. V lost 7 bases, J lost 1 base, and 11 bases lay in between. The germline CDR1 and CDR2 sequences are SNHLY and FYNNEI. The CDR3 nucleotides read TGTGCCAGCACTCAAGACTCAAGCAATCAGCCCCAGCATTTT. Residues: CASTQDSSNQPQHF.

To note about this clone: Different DNA sequences within this sample yield the same CDR3. The chain carries TRBV6-1 and TRBJ2-7; D is unclear. Trimming left V 0 bases short and J 0 bases short, with 12 bases between. CDR1 and CDR2 from the germline V gene are MNHNS and SASEGT. The length of the CDR3 is 16 residues. The chain's CDR3 is CASSEARFGGSYEQYF. For the CDR3, the DNA is TGTGCCAGCAGTGAAGCGCGGTTTGGCGGCTCCTACGAGCAGTACTTC.

The rearrangement links TRBV28 to TRBJ2-1, with a possible D match to TRBD2 (6 bases). The V gene lost 4 bases and the J gene lost 3 bases, with 16 bases spanning the gap. Germline V gene lookup returns CDR1 MDHEN and CDR2 SYDVKM. This CDR3 is 16 amino acids long. The CDR3 loop is CASSSSRRRGYNEQFF. The CDR3 DNA is TGTGCCAGCAGTTCCTCCCGGCGGAGGGGCTACAATGAGCAGTTCTTC.

The V gene is TRBV6-1, the J gene TRBJ2-5; possible D gene TRBD2, 6 bases. The V end lost 10 bases, the J end lost 2 bases, and 14 bases lay between the germline ends. This CDR3 has 13 amino acids. Germline-derived CDR1 and CDR2 are MNHNS and SASEGT. The CDR3 DNA follows: TGTGCCACCCTTATCGGGGGACAAGAGACCCAGTACTTC. It codes for CATLIGGQETQYF.

V and J are TRBV10-1 and TRBJ2-5; 11 positions match TRBD2. The germline CDR1 and CDR2 sequences are WNHNN and SYGVQD (reference sequence). This CDR3 has 15 residues. Trimming cost V 9 bases and J 1 base; bases outside gene matches: 7. The CDR3 reads CASRPGLAAQETQYF. The CDR3 bases are TGCGCCAGTAGGCCGGGACTAGCGGCCCAAGAGACCCAGTACTTC.

The chain recombines TRBV28 with TRBJ1-4; 7 positions agree with TRBD1. Trimming took 6 bases from V and 8 from J; bases not matched to a gene: 9. This CDR3 comprises 14 residues. The germline gives CDR1 MDHEN, CDR2 SYDVKM. CDR3 in DNA: TGTGCCAGCAGCAGGGGGGGGCAGAGAGAAAAACTGTTTTTT. Translation: CASSRGGQREKLFF.

This rearrangement joins TRBV4-2 to TRBJ2-3; 7 bases match TRBD2. J lost 6 bases, V lost 0 bases, and 9 bases had no gene match. Germline-derived CDR1 and CDR2 are LGHNA and YNFKEQ. The CDR3 consists of 16 residues. The CDR3 protein is CASSQEGTGGADTQYF. CDR3 coding DNA: TGTGCCAGCAGCCAAGAGGGGACGGGGGGAGCCGATACGCAGTATTTT.

This clone was seen a single time. The chain is built from TRBV7-2 and TRBJ1-2; TRBD1 agrees at 7 bases. In germline, CDR1 is SGHTA, CDR2 FQGNSA. V trimming: 2 bases; J trimming: 4 bases; junction bases outside the gene matches: 7. The CDR3 totals 15 residues. The CDR3 here is CASSLLTRTGYGYTF. The CDR3 DNA is TGTGCCAGCAGCTTATTAACAAGGACAGGCTATGGCTACACCTTC.

This chain uses TRBV7-9 with TRBJ2-1; 13 bases are shared with TRBD2. This CDR3 spans 19 amino acids. J gave up 4 bases and V 5 bases, and 14 bases lay outside the gene matches. In germline, CDR1 is SEHNR, CDR2 FQNEAQ (reference sequence). The CDR3 loop is CASSRQPLAGGRFYNEQFF. The CDR3 DNA is TGTGCCAGCAGCCGCCAACCACTAGCGGGAGGGCGATTTTACAATGAGCAGTTCTTC.

The chain couples TRBV5-1 to TRBJ2-2; TRBD1 is a possible D gene (5 bases). This CDR3 region has 14 residues. Looked up from germline, CDR1 is SGHRS and CDR2 is YFSETQ. V shed 4 bases and J shed 0 bases, with 7 bases lying between them. The CDR3 sequence: CASSTGSNTGELFF. DNA for the CDR3: TGCGCCAGCAGCACAGGATCGAACACCGGGGAGCTGTTTTTT. Full variable domain (remainder filled in from reference TRBV5-1 and TRBJ2-2): KAGVTQTPRYLIKTRGQQVTLSCSPISGHRSVSWYQQTPGQGLQFLFEYFSETQRNKGNFPGRFSGRQFSNSRSEMNVSTLELGDSALYLCASSTGSNTGELFFGEGSRLTVL.

CDR3 region: CASSEGWGGIHEQFF. CDR3 bases: TGTGCCAGCAGTGAAGGATGGGGGGGTATCCATGAGCAGTTCTTC. This chain uses TRBV6-1 with TRBJ2-1; 7 bases map to TRBD2. Trimming cost V 1 base and J 8 bases; bases outside gene matches: 8. CDR1 and CDR2 from the germline V gene are MNHNS and SASEGT. The CDR3 contains 15 residues.

The genes are TRBV6-1 and TRBJ1-1; a weak D match, TRBD1 (5 bases). This CDR3 is 13 amino acids long. Germline-derived CDR1 and CDR2 are MNHNS and SASEGT. V was clipped by 4 bases and J by 4 bases, with 10 bases between them. CDR3 sequence (DNA): TGTGCCAGCAGTGTGGGGGGGGGCACTGAAGCTTTCTTT. Translated: CASSVGGGTEAFF.

This chain joins TRBV11-1 and TRBJ1-2, with unresolved D. Germline CDR1 SGHAT, CDR2 FQDESV (reference sequence). This CDR3 has 14 residues. The V gene lost 1 base and the J gene lost 6 bases, with 12 bases spanning the gap. The CDR3 is CASSLGGRRNGYTF. CDR3 nucleotide sequence: TGTGCCAGCAGCTTAGGAGGGAGGCGGAATGGCTACACCTTC.

This chain joins TRBV19 and TRBJ2-3; D unresolved. The germline V and J ends were trimmed by 8 bases and 3 bases, with 12 bases remaining between them. Germline-derived CDR1 and CDR2 are LNHDA and SQIVND (reference sequence). The CDR3 extends over 13 amino acids. The CDR3 is CASCPAETDTQYF. CDR3 sequence (DNA): TGTGCCAGTTGCCCCGCGGAAACAGATACGCAGTATTTT.

The chain has TRBV6-5 and TRBJ1-5; tentatively, D is TRBD1 (6 bases). V gave up 6 bases and J gave up 15 bases, with 24 bases separating them. CDR1 is MNHEY and CDR2 is SVGAGI in the germline V gene. The CDR3 length is 14 residues. CDR3 sequence (DNA): TGTGCCAGCAGCCTTAACCCGACAGGAGGGCTCCTGCATTTT. Its protein is CASSLNPTGGLLHF.

The chain recombines TRBV10-3 with TRBJ2-7; 7 bases line up with TRBD1. V was pared by 4 bases and J by 3 bases, with 9 bases of the junction left unmatched. The CDR3 consists of 15 residues. CDR1 is ENHRY and CDR2 is SYGVKD in the germline V gene. This CDR3 is CAISGQTGTNYEQYF. In DNA, the CDR3 is TGTGCCATCAGTGGGCAGACAGGGACAAACTACGAGCAGTACTTC.

The V and J genes are TRBV10-3 and TRBJ2-7, with D perhaps assigned TRBD1 or TRBD2 (5 bases each). Germline CDR1 is ENHRY and CDR2 is SYGVKD. The CDR3 has 14 amino acids. With 1 base removed from V and 2 bases from J, the gap between germline ends came to 9 bases. In nucleotides, the CDR3 is TGTGCCATCAGTGAGTACGGGGACCCCTACGAGCAGTACTTC. Amino acids: CAISEYGDPYEQYF.

The rearrangement joins TRBV9 to TRBJ1-2; TRBD1 matches at 11 bases. CDR3 length: 15 amino acids. Trimming cost V 3 bases and J 8 bases; bases outside gene matches: 9. Germline CDR1 reads SGDLS; CDR2 reads YYNGEE. CDR3 region: CASSAPGGQGDGYTF. The CDR3, as DNA: TGTGCCAGCAGCGCCCCCGGGGGACAGGGGGACGGCTACACCTTC.

Remarks on this clone: Other DNA variants within this sample encode the same CDR3. The chain couples TRBV6-5 to TRBJ1-3; D is unclear. Trimming took off 0 bases at V and 0 bases at J, with 6 bases between the two ends. The germline V gene encodes CDR1 MNHEY and CDR2 SVGAGI. The CDR3 covers 15 residues. The CDR3 DNA sequence: TGTGCCAGCAGTTACTCAGGAAGCTCTGGAAACACCATATATTTT. This sequence encodes CASSYSGSSGNTIYF.

This chain uses TRBV2 with TRBJ2-1; D might be TRBD1 (5 bases). Per germline, CDR1 SNHLY and CDR2 FYNNEI. CDR3 length: 16 residues. Trimming took 0 bases from V and 3 from J, leaving 12 bases between them. The CDR3 protein is CASSEAYRRYYNEQFF. Here the CDR3 DNA reads TGTGCCAGCAGTGAAGCCTACAGGCGTTACTACAATGAGCAGTTCTTC.

This chain uses TRBV9 with TRBJ1-3, with D unresolved. V gave up 4 bases and J gave up 0 bases, with 14 bases separating them. From germline, CDR1 is SGDLS and CDR2 YYNGEE. This CDR3 contains 16 residues. DNA of the CDR3: TGTGCCAGCAGCCCCCAGACACTTTTCTCTGGAAACACCATATATTTT. This translates into CASSPQTLFSGNTIYF.

DNA for the CDR3: TGTGCCAGCAGAAATTACAATGAGCAGTTCTTC. Protein: CASRNYNEQFF. The chain has TRBV28 and TRBJ2-1, with D unresolved. Germline V gives CDR1 MDHEN, CDR2 SYDVKM. V lost 6 bases to trimming and J lost 4 bases, with 4 bases between them. This CDR3 has 11 amino acids.

The chain recombines TRBV4-1 with TRBJ2-5; D is unresolved. Trimming removed 0 bases from V and 2 bases from J, with 7 bases in between. The germline gives CDR1 MGHRA, CDR2 YSYEKL. The CDR3 covers 14 residues. This CDR3 reads CASSQDRAQETQYF. The CDR3 DNA reads as TGCGCCAGCAGCCAAGATAGGGCTCAAGAGACCCAGTACTTC.

V and J are TRBV29-1 and TRBJ1-5; D call uncertain. The CDR3 has 12 residues. The V and J ends lost 4 bases and 4 bases respectively, with 8 bases between them. Germline CDR1 is SQVTM and CDR2 is ANQGSEA. The CDR3 protein is CSVVLGNQPQHF. The CDR3 coding sequence is TGCAGCGTTGTACTGGGGAATCAGCCCCAGCATTTT.

This clone was counted between two and nine times. The chain is built from TRBV18 and TRBJ1-1; D not resolved. V was clipped by 5 bases and J by 1 base, with 14 bases between them. CDR3 length equals 15 residues. Germline V gene sequence: CDR1 KGHSH, CDR2 LQKENI. In DNA form, the CDR3 reads TGTGCCAGCTCAGGACTCGACGGTGGGAACACTGAAGCTTTCTTT. The encoded protein is CASSGLDGGNTEAFF.

The J gene is TRBJ2-7, the V gene TRBV11-1; maybe TRBD1 (5 bases). Per germline, CDR1 SGHAT and CDR2 FQDESV (reference sequence). The CDR3 runs to 15 residues. V was trimmed by 2 bases and J by 0 bases, leaving 11 bases between them. The CDR3 is CASSLSRVASYEQYF. CDR3 in DNA: TGTGCCAGCAGCTTAAGCAGGGTAGCCTCCTACGAGCAGTACTTC. Using reference TRBV11-1 and TRBJ2-7 for the parts outside the CDR3, the full variable domain is EAEVAQSPRYKITEKSQAVAFWCDPISGHATLYWYRQILGQGPELLVQFQDESVVDDSQLPKDRFSAERLKGVDSTLKIQPAELGDSAMYLCASSLSRVASYEQYFGPGTRLTVT.